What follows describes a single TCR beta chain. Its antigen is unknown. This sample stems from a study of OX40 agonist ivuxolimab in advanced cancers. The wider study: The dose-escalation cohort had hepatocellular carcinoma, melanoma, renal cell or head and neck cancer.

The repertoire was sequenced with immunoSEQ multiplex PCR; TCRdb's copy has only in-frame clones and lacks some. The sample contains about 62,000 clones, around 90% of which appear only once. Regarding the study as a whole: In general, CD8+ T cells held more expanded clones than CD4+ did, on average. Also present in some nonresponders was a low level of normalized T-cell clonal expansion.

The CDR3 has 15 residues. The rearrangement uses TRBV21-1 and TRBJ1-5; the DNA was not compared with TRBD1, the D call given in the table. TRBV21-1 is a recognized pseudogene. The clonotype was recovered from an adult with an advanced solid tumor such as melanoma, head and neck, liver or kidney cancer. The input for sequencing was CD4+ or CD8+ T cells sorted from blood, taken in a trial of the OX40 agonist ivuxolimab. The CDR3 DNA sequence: TGTGCCAGCAGCATGAGGTGCAGGGACAATCAGCCCCAGCATTTT. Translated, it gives CASSMRCRDNQPQHF.